One and the same sample provided the 21 T cell receptor beta chains below, sequenced in a study of blood T cell repertoires in COVID-19. Generated by immunoSEQ multiplex PCR, the TCRdb table keeps only in-frame clones and is missing some. Here the sample spans 250,000 or so clones, approximately 90% being singletons. The sample comprised PBMCs or T cells enriched from blood (not recorded which). These receptors all come from a middle-aged man who had recovered from COVID-19.

J is TRBJ2-2 and V is TRBV27; perhaps TRBD2 as D (5 bases). Per the germline V gene, CDR1 is MNHEY and CDR2 is SMNVEV (reference sequence). The CDR3 totals 14 residues. Trimming removed 4 bases from V and 4 bases from J, with 10 bases in between. CDR3 in amino acids: CASSSASTTGELFF. The CDR3 region has the DNA TGTGCCAGCAGTTCCGCTAGCACCACCGGGGAGCTGTTTTTT.

This clone was observed a single time. This CDR3 reads CASSQEWQGRTDTQYF. CDR3 nucleotide sequence: TGCGCCAGCAGCCAAGAGTGGCAGGGAAGAACAGATACGCAGTATTTT. The rearrangement links TRBV4-1 to TRBJ2-3, with a tentative D call TRBD1 (5 bases). This CDR3 region has 16 residues. Germline assignment: CDR1 MGHRA and CDR2 YSYEKL. The ends were cut back, 0 bases at V and 3 bases at J, with 13 bases in the middle.

The CDR3 sequence: CASSLAGTGHMAIDEQFF. Here the CDR3 DNA reads TGTGCCAGCAGCTTAGCCGGGACAGGGCACATGGCAATCGATGAGCAGTTCTTC. The V gene is TRBV7-2, the J gene TRBJ2-1, with 9 nucleotides matching TRBD1. The germline gives CDR1 SGHTA, CDR2 FQGNSA. The junction had 14 bases not matched to a gene; V was cut back by 0 bases and J by 8 bases. The CDR3 spans 18 residues.

The chain uses TRBV19 and TRBJ1-1, with 7 bases that match TRBD1. The V gene end was trimmed by 6 bases and the J gene end by 5 bases; junction bases not matched to a gene: 12. Germline assignment: CDR1 LNHDA and CDR2 SQIVND (reference sequence). The CDR3 spans 15 residues. As DNA, the CDR3 is TGTGCCAGTAGCATCTCAACAGGGGTATTAACTGAAGCTTTCTTT. Amino acid sequence: CASSISTGVLTEAFF.

The CDR3 sequence is CASRLGLGSPLHF. The CDR3 DNA is TGTGCCAGCAGATTGGGGCTTGGGTCACCCCTCCACTTT. The rearrangement links TRBV19 to TRBJ1-6; weak D call: TRBD1 (5 bases). The germline V and J ends were trimmed by 9 bases and 10 bases, with 16 bases remaining between them. This CDR3 has 13 residues. Germline loops: CDR1 LNHDA, CDR2 SQIVND (reference sequence).

CDR3 DNA sequence: TGTGCCAGCAGCTCTCAGGGAGGGGATCAGCCCCAGCATTTT. Protein: CASSSQGGDQPQHF. This sequence joins TRBV11-2 and TRBJ1-5; weak D call: TRBD1 (5 bases). CDR1 SGHAT and CDR2 FQNNGV come from the germline V gene. The CDR3 spans 14 residues. The V and J ends lost 4 bases and 5 bases respectively, with 12 bases between them.

V is TRBV28 and J is TRBJ1-2; 9 nucleotides align to TRBD1. V lost 5 bases to trimming and J lost 1 base; unmatched junction nucleotides: 11. CDR3 size: 17 residues. Germline loops: CDR1 MDHEN, CDR2 SYDVKM. This CDR3 reads CASSITGTGSYNYGYTF. In DNA, the CDR3 is TGTGCCAGCAGTATTACCGGGACAGGGAGTTATAACTATGGCTACACCTTC.

The rearrangement joins TRBV9 to TRBJ1-3, with a possible D match to TRBD1 (5 bases). V was pared by 2 bases and J by 0 bases, with 12 bases between. The length of the CDR3 is 16 residues. CDR1 is SGDLS, CDR2 YYNGEE, per germline. CDR3 loop: CASSVRDLNSGNTIYF. The CDR3 DNA follows: TGTGCCAGCAGCGTGAGGGACTTGAACTCTGGAAACACCATATATTTT.

The V call is TRBV19, the J call TRBJ1-1; 12 bases fit TRBD1. CDR3 length: 17 residues. Germline trimming cut 4 bases from V and 11 bases from J; bases unmatched to any gene: 17. Germline V gene lookup returns CDR1 LNHDA and CDR2 SQIVND (reference sequence). CDR3 region: CASSTKVSPGQGALAFF. The CDR3 bases are TGTGCCAGTAGTACCAAAGTTTCTCCGGGACAGGGGGCTTTGGCTTTCTTT.

The chain joins TRBV7-2 to TRBJ2-2, with a tentative D call TRBD2 (6 bases). CDR1 and CDR2 (germline): SGHTA, FQGNSA. V was trimmed by 7 bases and J by 5 bases, leaving 17 bases between them. The CDR3 totals 15 residues. CDR3 amino acids: CASMTTGLSTGELFF. CDR3 bases: TGTGCCAGCATGACAACGGGACTCTCGACCGGGGAGCTGTTTTTT.

The chain recombines TRBV5-4 with TRBJ2-2; the match to TRBD1 covers 8 bases. Unmatched junction bases numbered 5, after V lost 3 bases and J lost 1 base. This CDR3 is built from 16 residues. In germline, CDR1 is SGHNT, CDR2 YYREEE (reference sequence). CDR3 sequence (DNA): TGTGCCAGCAGCTACGGACAGGGACTGAACACCGGGGAGCTGTTTTTT. It is translated as CASSYGQGLNTGELFF.

This clone was counted between two and nine times. V is TRBV6-2 or TRBV6-3 and J is TRBJ2-5, with TRBD2 matching over 13 bases. With 5 bases clipped from V and 3 bases from J, the junction kept 3 bases outside the gene matches. Germline V gene data show CDR1 as MNHEY and CDR2 as SVGEGT. This CDR3 spans 15 amino acids. The CDR3 region is CASSKGTSGKETQYF. The CDR3 nucleotides are TGTGCCAGCAGTAAGGGGACTAGCGGGAAAGAGACCCAGTACTTC.

The chain recombines TRBV11-2 with TRBJ1-5; D uncertain. Looked up from germline, CDR1 is SGHAT and CDR2 is FQNNGV. This CDR3 comprises 16 residues. V was clipped by 5 bases and J by 0 bases, with 14 bases between them. DNA for the CDR3: TGTGCCAGCAGCCGTGAGGCGGCAAATAGCAATCAGCCCCAGCATTTT. Encoded protein: CASSREAANSNQPQHF.

This chain joins TRBV10-2 and TRBJ2-2, with 10 bases identical to TRBD2. In germline, CDR1 is WSHSY, CDR2 SAAADI. CDR3 length: 18 residues. V was clipped by 8 bases and J by 4 bases; unmatched bases: 16. CDR3 loop: CASLNSAGGPSSTGELFF. As DNA, the CDR3 is TGCGCCAGCCTCAACTCAGCGGGGGGGCCGTCAAGCACCGGGGAGCTGTTTTTT.

This rearrangement joins TRBV11-1 to TRBJ1-2, with 7 nucleotides matching TRBD1. Germline values: CDR1 SGHAT, CDR2 FQDESV (reference sequence). V was pared by 5 bases and J by 4 bases, with 10 bases of the junction left unmatched. The CDR3 totals 15 residues. The CDR3, as DNA: TGTGCCAGCAGCCCACTAGGCGGGACAGTCTATGGCTACACCTTC. This codes for CASSPLGGTVYGYTF.

This clone appeared a single time. The rearrangement joins TRBV27 to TRBJ1-2, with 9 bases lining up with TRBD1. This CDR3 spans 15 amino acids. With V trimmed by 3 bases and J by 1 base, 3 bases remained unmatched. CDR1 is MNHEY, CDR2 SMNVEV, per germline (reference sequence). CDR3 protein: CASSFRDRVNYGYTF. The CDR3 region has the DNA TGTGCCAGCAGTTTTCGGGACAGGGTTAACTATGGCTACACCTTC.

The CDR3 coding sequence is TGTGCCAGCCCTTTTGACACCGGGGAGCTGTTTTTT. Translating it yields CASPFDTGELFF. The gene calls are TRBV12-3 or TRBV12-4 and TRBJ2-2; the D is unclear. This CDR3 is built from 12 residues. Trimming took 8 bases from V and 3 from J, leaving 7 bases between them.

V usage is TRBV6-6 and J usage is TRBJ2-7, with D uncertain. With 0 bases removed from V and 7 bases from J, the gap between germline ends came to 4 bases. This CDR3 has 11 amino acids. Per the germline V gene, CDR1 is MNHNY and CDR2 is SVGAGI (reference sequence). The CDR3 reads CASSYSMEQYF. The CDR3 DNA sequence: TGTGCCAGCAGTTACTCTATGGAGCAGTACTTC.

The genes are TRBV11-2 and TRBJ2-1; 9 bases agree with TRBD1. Germline V gives CDR1 SGHAT, CDR2 FQNNGV. This CDR3 region has 13 residues. Trimming cost V 5 bases and J 9 bases; bases outside gene matches: 5. The CDR3 loop reads CASSPDRGGEQFF. The CDR3 DNA sequence: TGTGCCAGCAGCCCTGACAGGGGGGGTGAGCAGTTCTTC.

The V gene is TRBV18, the J gene TRBJ2-2; D is unclear. CDR3 length equals 12 residues. CDR1 and CDR2 (germline): KGHSH, LQKENI. V gave up 2 bases and J gave up 7 bases, with 5 bases separating them. For the CDR3, the DNA is TGTGCCAGCTCACCAGAGAGCGGGGAGCTGTTTTTT. Protein: CASSPESGELFF.

The V gene is TRBV6-5, the J gene TRBJ2-3, with TRBD2 matching over 10 bases. The germline V gene has CDR1 MNHEY and CDR2 SVGAGI. Trimming took 6 bases from V and 5 from J; bases not matched to a gene: 8. This CDR3 is built from 15 residues. CDR3: CASSRLLAGQDTQYF. In nucleotides, the CDR3 is TGTGCCAGCAGCCGATTACTAGCGGGACAAGATACGCAGTATTTT.